This is a list of T cell receptor beta chains from one sample in a study of CD8 T cells in Susac syndrome. TCRdb re-analysed the immunoSEQ multiplex PCR reads in MiXCR, keeping a single row per CDR3 protein. The sample has some 150,000 distinct CDR3 sequences; around 94% are singletons. Sequencing used CD8+ T cells from PBMCs. The source of these receptors is a human donor in good health. The CDR3 runs from the conserved cysteine through the conserved F or W. A D gene is named only where the DNA matches it firmly.

-	TRBV7-8	TRBJ2-1	17	TGTGCCAGCAGCTTAGTGGTGGCTTCGGGGGTGGGCAATGAGCAGTTCTTC	CASSLVVASGVGNEQFF
-	TRBV20-1	TRBJ2-5	14	TGCAGTGCTAGAGGCGGCTTAATTCAAGAGACCCAGTACTTC	CSARGGLIQETQYF
-	TRBV7-8	TRBJ2-7	12	TGTGCCAGCAGCTCAACTAGTAACGAGCAGTACTTC	CASSSTSNEQYF
TRBD2	TRBV20-1	TRBJ2-7	15	TGCAGTGCTAGATCCATGACTAGCAGACACTACGAGCAGTACTTC	CSARSMTSRHYEQYF
-	TRBV14	TRBJ1-2	14	TGTGCCAGCAGTCAGTACCGGGGCGCGGGGGGCTACACCTTC	CASSQYRGAGGYTF
TRBD2	TRBV3-1	TRBJ2-1	15	TGTGCCAGCAGCCACCTAGCGGGAGGAAGGAATGAGCAGTTCTTC	CASSHLAGGRNEQFF
-	TRBV7-6	TRBJ1-5	13	TGTGCCAGCAGCAAGGGCTCCTATCAGCCCCAGCATTTT	CASSKGSYQPQHF
-	TRBV21-1	TRBJ1-4	13	TGTGCCAGCAACGCTCCGACGGAAGAAAAACTGTTTTTT	CASNAPTEEKLFF
TRBD1	TRBV13	TRBJ2-1	14	TGTGCCAGCAGCTTGGGACAGGGTTACAATGAGCAGTTCTTC	CASSLGQGYNEQFF
TRBD2	TRBV6-1	TRBJ2-1	17	TGTGCCAGCAGCCCCGGACTAGCGGGAGGGCCGTGGAATGAGCAGTTCTTC	CASSPGLAGGPWNEQFF
-	TRBV5-5	TRBJ1-1	14	TGTGCCAGCAGCGGATTATCACGGAACACTGAAGCTTTCTTT	CASSGLSRNTEAFF
TRBD2	TRBV29-1	TRBJ2-1	14	TGCAGCGTTGGGGTGGGAGGGCCCTACAATGAGCAGTTCTTC	CSVGVGGPYNEQFF
TRBD1	TRBV20-1	TRBJ2-7	14	TGCAGTGCTAACCTCCGGGACAGTACCTACGAGCAGTACTTC	CSANLRDSTYEQYF
TRBD2	TRBV9	TRBJ2-7	14	TGTGCCAGCAGCGGGACTAGCGATTCCTACGAGCAGTACTTC	CASSGTSDSYEQYF
-	TRBV5-1	TRBJ2-1	14	TGCGCCAGCAGCTTCAATCTAGTTGAAGATGAGCAGTTCTTC	CASSFNLVEDEQFF
TRBD2	TRBV5-1	TRBJ2-7	13	TGCGCCAGCAGCTCGGGACTAGCGATACAACAGTACTTC	CASSSGLAIQQYF
TRBD2	TRBV13	TRBJ2-3	14	TGTGCCAGCAGCTTACGAGCGGGAGGAGATACGCAGTATTTT	CASSLRAGGDTQYF
TRBD2	TRBV9	TRBJ2-1	17	TGTGCCAGCAGCGTAGTCGCTAGCGGAAACCCTTACAATGAGCAGTTCTTC	CASSVVASGNPYNEQFF
-	TRBV7-8	TRBJ2-7	15	TGTGCCAGCAGACAGGTAGAGGTTGCCTCCTACGAGCAGTACTTC	CASRQVEVASYEQYF
-	TRBV20-1	TRBJ2-7	13	TGCAGTGCTGGAGGGACGGTAAACTACGAGCAGTACTTC	CSAGGTVNYEQYF
TRBD1	TRBV27	TRBJ2-7	15	TGTGCCAGCAGTTCGCCGGGGACAGGGGACGACGAGCAGTACTTC	CASSSPGTGDDEQYF
-	TRBV29-1	TRBJ1-3	15	TGCAGCGTTGGCGCGGGACTTAGCTCTGGAAACACCATATATTTT	CSVGAGLSSGNTIYF
-	TRBV30	TRBJ2-1	12	TGTGCCTGGAGTGCAACTTACAATGAGCAGTTCTTC	CAWSATYNEQFF
-	TRBV28	TRBJ2-1	14	TGTGCCAGCAGGGATAAATACTCCTACAATGAGCAGTTCTTC	CASRDKYSYNEQFF
-	TRBV3-1	TRBJ2-7	15	TGTGCCAGCACCTCAGGGGCTAGCGGAGGCTACGAGCAGTACTTC	CASTSGASGGYEQYF
-	TRBV13	TRBJ1-4	12	TGTGCCAGCAGTGTAGGCGGCGAAAAACTGTTTTTT	CASSVGGEKLFF
TRBD2	TRBV7-9	TRBJ2-3	17	TGTGCCAGCAGCCTCCCTGGGAGGGGCGGACACGACGGTACGCAGTATTTT	CASSLPGRGGHDGTQYF
-	TRBV15	TRBJ2-5	14	TGTGCCACCAGCAGAGATCTTCGGCAAGAGACCCAGTACTTC	CATSRDLRQETQYF
-	TRBV11-1	TRBJ2-7	15	TGTGCCAGCAGCTTAATGGCAGGGGACACCTACGAGCAGTACTTC	CASSLMAGDTYEQYF
TRBD1	TRBV18	TRBJ2-7	14	TGTGCCAGCAAGGGGACAGGGGGCGCCGACGAGCAGTACTTC	CASKGTGGADEQYF
TRBD2	TRBV25-1	TRBJ2-2	15	TGTGCCAGCAGTGAGCGGGGGAGGTACACCGGGGAGCTGTTTTTT	CASSERGRYTGELFF
-	TRBV27	TRBJ2-1	16	TGTGCCAGCAGTTTATCGGCGGGGTCAACATACAATGAGCAGTTCTTC	CASSLSAGSTYNEQFF
-	TRBV15	TRBJ2-2	17	TGTGCCACCAGCAGAGATCGGCAGGCGGGGAGCACCGGGGAGCTGTTTTTT	CATSRDRQAGSTGELFF
TRBD1	TRBV20-1	TRBJ2-7	13	TGCAGTGCTGACAGGGCCCTGGGTTACGAGCAGTACTTC	CSADRALGYEQYF
-	TRBV28	TRBJ1-5	15	TGTGCCAGCAGTTTGGGTGGACAGCCCAATCAGCCCCAGCATTTT	CASSLGGQPNQPQHF
TRBD2	TRBV7-9	TRBJ2-1	16	TGTGCCAGCAGCTCCCCGAGCGGGAGCCCCTACAATGAGCAGTTCTTC	CASSSPSGSPYNEQFF
-	TRBV5-6	TRBJ1-1	13	TGTGCCAGCAACTTGGGTAGTGGAGCTGAAGCTTTCTTT	CASNLGSGAEAFF
-	TRBV7-9	TRBJ2-7	13	TGTGCCAGCAGCCCCCGTTGGGAGGTTGAGCAGTACTTC	CASSPRWEVEQYF
TRBD2	TRBV6-2/TRBV6-3	TRBJ2-3	16	TGTGCCAGCAGTTGGCGATCTAGCGGGATCACAGATACGCAGTATTTT	CASSWRSSGITDTQYF
TRBD1	TRBV4-1	TRBJ2-3	15	TGCGCCAGCAGCCAAGTGACAGGGGGTGCAGATACGCAGTATTTT	CASSQVTGGADTQYF
TRBD2	TRBV7-2	TRBJ2-1	18	TGTGCCAGCAGCTCATCACCAACTTTAGCGGGAGAGGGGAATGAGCAGTTCTTC	CASSSSPTLAGEGNEQFF
-	TRBV5-6	TRBJ2-1	14	TGTGCCAGCAGCTTGGTGGACAGCCAGACTGAGCAGTTCTTC	CASSLVDSQTEQFF
-	TRBV27	TRBJ1-1	14	TGTGCCAGCAGCCTCCTCGGACTGAACACTGAAGCTTTCTTT	CASSLLGLNTEAFF
-	TRBV29-1	TRBJ2-4	13	TGCAGCGGTTTAGATGGGACCAAAAACATTCAGTACTTC	CSGLDGTKNIQYF
TRBD2	TRBV5-1	TRBJ2-1	16	TGCGCCAGCAGCTTGGAGGCTAGCGGTTATTACAATGAGCAGTTCTTC	CASSLEASGYYNEQFF